This T cell receptor (beta chain) originates from a study of OX40 agonist ivuxolimab in advanced cancers. Background on the study: Recorded diagnoses for dose-escalation patients were hepatocellular carcinoma, melanoma, renal cell or head and neck cancer.

Study conclusions and caveats: In CD8+ T cells, expanded clones were on average more numerous than in CD4+.

The V gene's germline CDR1 is GTSNPN and CDR2 SVGIG (reference sequence). Trimming removed 4 bases at V and 0 bases at J, with 10 bases between. This CDR3 is 15 amino acids long. Comment on this clone: Its target is not known.

Assay: immunoSEQ multiplex PCR; the TCRdb copy retains only in-frame clones and omits some. This repertoire shows just over 90,000 clones, approximately 94% found once; its top ten account for 2.6%. The receptor was isolated from an adult with an advanced solid tumor such as melanoma, head and neck, liver or kidney cancer. The rearrangement uses TRBV30 and TRBJ2-6; tentative D call: TRBD2 (5 bases). This material consisted of CD4+ or CD8+ T cells sorted from blood, taken in a trial of the OX40 agonist ivuxolimab. CDR3 bases: TGTGCCTGGACTTACGGGATCTCTGGGGCCAACGTCCTGACTTTC. Residues: CAWTYGISGANVLTF.